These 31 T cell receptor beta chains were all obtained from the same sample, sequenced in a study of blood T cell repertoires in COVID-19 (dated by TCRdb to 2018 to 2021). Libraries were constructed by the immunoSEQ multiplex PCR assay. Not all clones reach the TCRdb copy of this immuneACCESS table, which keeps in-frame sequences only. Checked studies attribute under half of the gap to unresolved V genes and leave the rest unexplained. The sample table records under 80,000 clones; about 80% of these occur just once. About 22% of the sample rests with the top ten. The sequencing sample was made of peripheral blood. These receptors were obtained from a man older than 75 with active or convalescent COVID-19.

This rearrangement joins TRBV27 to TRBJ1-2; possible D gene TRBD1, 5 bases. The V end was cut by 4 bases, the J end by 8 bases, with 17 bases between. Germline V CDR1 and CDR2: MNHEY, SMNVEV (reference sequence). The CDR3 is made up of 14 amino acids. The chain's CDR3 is CASSSPGIEQGYTF. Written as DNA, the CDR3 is TGTGCCAGCAGTTCCCCAGGGATCGAGCAGGGCTACACCTTC.

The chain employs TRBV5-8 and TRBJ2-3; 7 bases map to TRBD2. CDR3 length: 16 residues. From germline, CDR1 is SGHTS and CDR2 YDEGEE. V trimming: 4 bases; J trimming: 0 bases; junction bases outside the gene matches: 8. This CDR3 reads CASSVPRGTSTDTQYF. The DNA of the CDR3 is TGTGCCAGCAGCGTACCGCGGGGGACTAGCACAGATACGCAGTATTTT.

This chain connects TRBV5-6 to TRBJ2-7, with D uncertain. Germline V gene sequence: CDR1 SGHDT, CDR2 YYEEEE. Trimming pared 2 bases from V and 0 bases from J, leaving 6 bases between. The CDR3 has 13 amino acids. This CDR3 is CASSLQISYEQYF. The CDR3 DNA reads TGTGCCAGCAGCTTACAAATCTCCTACGAGCAGTACTTC.

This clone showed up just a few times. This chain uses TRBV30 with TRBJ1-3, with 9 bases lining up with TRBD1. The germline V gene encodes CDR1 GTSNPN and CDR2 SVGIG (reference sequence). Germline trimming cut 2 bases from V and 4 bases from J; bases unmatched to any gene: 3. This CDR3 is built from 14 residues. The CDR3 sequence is CAWSRTGEGNTIYF. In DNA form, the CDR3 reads TGTGCCTGGAGTCGGACAGGGGAAGGAAACACCATATATTTT.

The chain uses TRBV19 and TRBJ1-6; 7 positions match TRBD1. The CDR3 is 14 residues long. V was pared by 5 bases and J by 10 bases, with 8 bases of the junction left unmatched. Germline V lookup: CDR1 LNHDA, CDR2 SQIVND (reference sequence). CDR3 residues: CASSYDRVESPLHF. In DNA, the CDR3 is TGTGCCAGTAGTTATGACAGGGTCGAATCACCCCTCCACTTT.

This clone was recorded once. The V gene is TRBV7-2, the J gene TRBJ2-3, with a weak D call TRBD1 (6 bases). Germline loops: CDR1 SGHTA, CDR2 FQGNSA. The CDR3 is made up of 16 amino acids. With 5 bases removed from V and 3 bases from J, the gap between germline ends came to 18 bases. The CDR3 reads CASSPKQGRWTDTQYF. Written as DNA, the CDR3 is TGTGCCAGCAGCCCAAAACAGGGAAGGTGGACAGATACGCAGTATTTT. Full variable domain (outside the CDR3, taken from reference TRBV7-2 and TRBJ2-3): GAGVSQSPSNKVTEKGKDVELRCDPISGHTALYWYRQSLGQGLEFLIYFQGNSAPDKSGLPSDRFSAERTGGSVSTLTIQRTQQEDSAVYLCASSPKQGRWTDTQYFGPGTRLTVL.

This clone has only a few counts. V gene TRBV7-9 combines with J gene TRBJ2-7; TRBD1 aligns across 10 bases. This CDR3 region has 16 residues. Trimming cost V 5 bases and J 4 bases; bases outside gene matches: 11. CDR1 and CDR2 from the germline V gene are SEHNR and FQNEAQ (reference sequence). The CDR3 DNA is TGTGCCAGCAGCCCCGCCGGGACAGGGGTGAAATACGAGCAGTACTTC. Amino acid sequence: CASSPAGTGVKYEQYF.

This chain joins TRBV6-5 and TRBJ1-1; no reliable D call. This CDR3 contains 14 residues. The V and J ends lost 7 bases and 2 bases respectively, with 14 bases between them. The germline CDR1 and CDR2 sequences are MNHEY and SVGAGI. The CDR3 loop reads CASNPYGFNTEAFF. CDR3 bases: TGTGCCAGCAATCCCTACGGTTTCAACACTGAAGCTTTCTTT.

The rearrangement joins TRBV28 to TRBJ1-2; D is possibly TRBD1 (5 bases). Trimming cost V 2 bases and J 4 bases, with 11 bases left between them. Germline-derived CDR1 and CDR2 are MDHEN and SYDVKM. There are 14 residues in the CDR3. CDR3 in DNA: TGTGCCAGCAGTTTAGCACAGGAGCGCTATGGCTACACCTTC. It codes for CASSLAQERYGYTF.

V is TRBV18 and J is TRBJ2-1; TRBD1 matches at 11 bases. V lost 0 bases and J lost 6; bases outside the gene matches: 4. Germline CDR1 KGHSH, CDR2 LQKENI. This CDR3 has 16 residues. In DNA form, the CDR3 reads TGTGCCAGCTCACCACCGGGGACAGGGGGTCGCAATGAGCAGTTCTTC. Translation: CASSPPGTGGRNEQFF.

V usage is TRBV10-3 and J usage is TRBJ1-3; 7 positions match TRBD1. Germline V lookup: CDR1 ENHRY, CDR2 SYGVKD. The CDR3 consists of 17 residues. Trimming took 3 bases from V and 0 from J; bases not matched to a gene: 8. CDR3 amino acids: CAISDLTGEGSGNTIYF. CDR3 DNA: TGTGCCATCAGTGACCTTACAGGGGAAGGCTCTGGAAACACCATATATTTT.

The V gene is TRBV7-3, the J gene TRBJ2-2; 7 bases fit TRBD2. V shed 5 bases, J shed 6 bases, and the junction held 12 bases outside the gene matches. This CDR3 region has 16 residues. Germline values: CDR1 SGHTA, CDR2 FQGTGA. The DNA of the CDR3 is TGTGCCAGCAGCCCTCGGCGGGGGAGTCTCGCCGGGGAGCTGTTTTTT. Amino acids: CASSPRRGSLAGELFF.

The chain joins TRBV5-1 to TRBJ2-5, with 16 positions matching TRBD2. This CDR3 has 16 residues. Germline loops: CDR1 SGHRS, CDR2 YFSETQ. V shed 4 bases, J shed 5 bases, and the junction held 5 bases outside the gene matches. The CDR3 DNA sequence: TGCGCCAGCAGCCCGGGACTAGCGGGGGGGCAGGAGACCCAGTACTTC. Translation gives CASSPGLAGGQETQYF. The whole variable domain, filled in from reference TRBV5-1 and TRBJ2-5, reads KAGVTQTPRYLIKTRGQQVTLSCSPISGHRSVSWYQQTPGQGLQFLFEYFSETQRNKGNFPGRFSGRQFSNSRSEMNVSTLELGDSALYLCASSPGLAGGQETQYFGPGTRLLVL.

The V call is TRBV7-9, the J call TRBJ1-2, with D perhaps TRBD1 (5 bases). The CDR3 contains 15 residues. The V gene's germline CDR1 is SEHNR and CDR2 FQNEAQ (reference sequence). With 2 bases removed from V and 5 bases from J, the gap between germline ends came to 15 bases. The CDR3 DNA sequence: TGTGCCAGCAGCTTACAGTTGGGAGGGGTATATGGCTACACCTTC. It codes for CASSLQLGGVYGYTF.

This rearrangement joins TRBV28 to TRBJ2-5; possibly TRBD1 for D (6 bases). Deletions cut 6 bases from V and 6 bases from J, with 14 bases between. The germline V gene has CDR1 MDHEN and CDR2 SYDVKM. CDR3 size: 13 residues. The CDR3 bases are TGTGCCAGCAGGCCACAGGGTACGCAGACCCAGTACTTC. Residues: CASRPQGTQTQYF.

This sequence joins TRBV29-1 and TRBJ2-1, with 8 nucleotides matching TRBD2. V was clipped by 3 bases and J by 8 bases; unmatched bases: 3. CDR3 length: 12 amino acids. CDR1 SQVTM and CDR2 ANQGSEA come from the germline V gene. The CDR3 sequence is CSVDSGGHEQFF. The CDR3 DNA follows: TGCAGCGTTGATTCGGGGGGGCATGAGCAGTTCTTC.

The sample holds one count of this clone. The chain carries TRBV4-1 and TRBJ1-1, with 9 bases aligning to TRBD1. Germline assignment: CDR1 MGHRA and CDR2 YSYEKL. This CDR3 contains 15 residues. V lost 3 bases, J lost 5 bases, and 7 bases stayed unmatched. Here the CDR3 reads CASSQDRGEGTEAFF. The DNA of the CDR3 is TGCGCCAGCAGCCAGGACAGGGGCGAGGGGACTGAAGCTTTCTTT.

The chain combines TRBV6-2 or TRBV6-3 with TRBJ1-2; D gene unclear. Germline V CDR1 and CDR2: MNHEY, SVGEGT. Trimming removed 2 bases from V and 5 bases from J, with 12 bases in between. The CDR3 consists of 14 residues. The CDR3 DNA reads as TGTGCCAGCAGTTACGAAAGCGACGCATATGGCTACACCTTC. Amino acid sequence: CASSYESDAYGYTF.

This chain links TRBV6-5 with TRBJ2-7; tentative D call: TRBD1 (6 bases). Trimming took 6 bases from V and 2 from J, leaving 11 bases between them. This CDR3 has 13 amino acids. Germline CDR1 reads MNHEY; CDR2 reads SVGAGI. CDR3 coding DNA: TGTGCCAGCAGGTCGGACAGCACCTACGAGCAGTACTTC. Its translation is CASRSDSTYEQYF.

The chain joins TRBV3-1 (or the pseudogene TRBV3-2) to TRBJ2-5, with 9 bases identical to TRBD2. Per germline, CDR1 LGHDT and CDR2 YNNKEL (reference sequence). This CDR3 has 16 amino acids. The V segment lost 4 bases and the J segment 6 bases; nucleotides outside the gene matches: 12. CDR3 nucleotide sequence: TGTGCCAGCAGCCTCGAGTTAGCGGGGGAGACAAAGACCCAGTACTTC. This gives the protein CASSLELAGETKTQYF.

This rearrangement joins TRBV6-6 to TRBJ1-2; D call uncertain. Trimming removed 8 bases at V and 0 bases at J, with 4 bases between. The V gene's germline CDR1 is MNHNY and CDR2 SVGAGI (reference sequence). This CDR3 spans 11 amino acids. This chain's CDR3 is CASVSNYGYTF. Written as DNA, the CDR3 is TGTGCCAGCGTATCTAACTATGGCTACACCTTC.

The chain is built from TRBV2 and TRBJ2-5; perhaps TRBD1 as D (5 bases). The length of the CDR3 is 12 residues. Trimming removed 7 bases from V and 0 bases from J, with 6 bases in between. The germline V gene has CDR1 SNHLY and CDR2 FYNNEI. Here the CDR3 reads CASKTDQETQYF. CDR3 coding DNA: TGTGCCAGCAAGACAGACCAAGAGACCCAGTACTTC.

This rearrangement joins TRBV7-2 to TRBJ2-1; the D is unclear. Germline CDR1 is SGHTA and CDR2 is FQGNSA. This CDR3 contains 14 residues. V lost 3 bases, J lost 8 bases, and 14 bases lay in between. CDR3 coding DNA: TGTGCCAGCAGCTTTTCCTCCCCGGGTCATGAGCAGTTCTTC. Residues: CASSFSSPGHEQFF.

CDR3 region: CASSQAWREQFF. The CDR3 DNA follows: TGTGCCAGCAGCCAAGCTTGGCGGGAGCAGTTCTTC. The chain has TRBV3-1 (or the pseudogene TRBV3-2) and TRBJ2-1; D is unresolved. This CDR3 is built from 12 residues. CDR1 is LGHDT and CDR2 is YNNKEL in the germline V gene (reference sequence). Between the trimmed V and J ends, which lost 1 base and 10 bases, there was a span of 8 bases.

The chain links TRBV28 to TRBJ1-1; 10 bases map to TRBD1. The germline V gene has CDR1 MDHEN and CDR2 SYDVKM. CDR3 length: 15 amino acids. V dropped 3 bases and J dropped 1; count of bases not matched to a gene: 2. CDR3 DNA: TGTGCCAGCAGTTTTTGGGACAGGGGGAACACTGAAGCTTTCTTT. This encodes CASSFWDRGNTEAFF.

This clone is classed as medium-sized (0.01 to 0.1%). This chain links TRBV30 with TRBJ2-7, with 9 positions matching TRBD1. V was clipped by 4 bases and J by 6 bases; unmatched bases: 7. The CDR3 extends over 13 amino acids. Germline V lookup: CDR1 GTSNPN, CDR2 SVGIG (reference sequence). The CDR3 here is CAWTWTGVSEQYF. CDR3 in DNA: TGTGCCTGGACTTGGACAGGGGTTTCCGAGCAGTACTTC.

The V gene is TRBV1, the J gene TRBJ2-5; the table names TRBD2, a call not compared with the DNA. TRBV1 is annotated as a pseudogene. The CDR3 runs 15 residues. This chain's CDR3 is CTSSQGGTTQETQYF. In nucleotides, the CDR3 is TGCACCAGCAGCCAGGGGGGGACTACCCAAGAGACCCAGTACTTC.

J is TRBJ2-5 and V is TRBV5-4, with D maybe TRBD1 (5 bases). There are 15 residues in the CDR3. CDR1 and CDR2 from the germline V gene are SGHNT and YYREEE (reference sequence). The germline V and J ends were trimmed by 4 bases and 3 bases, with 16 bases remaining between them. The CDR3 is CASSSRFQGEETQYF. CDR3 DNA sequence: TGTGCCAGCAGCAGCCGTTTTCAGGGCGAAGAGACCCAGTACTTC. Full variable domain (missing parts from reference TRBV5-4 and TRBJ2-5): ETGVTQSPTHLIKTRGQQVTLRCSSQSGHNTVSWYQQALGQGPQFIFQYYREEENGRGNFPPRFSGLQFPNYSSELNVNALELDDSALYLCASSSRFQGEETQYFGPGTRLLVL.

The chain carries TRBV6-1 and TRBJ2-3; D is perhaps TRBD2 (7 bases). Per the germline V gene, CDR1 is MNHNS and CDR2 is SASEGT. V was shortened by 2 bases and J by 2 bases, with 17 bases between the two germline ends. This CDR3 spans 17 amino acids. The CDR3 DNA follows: TGTGCCAGCAGTGAAATGGGCGGGGGCTGGGTCACAGATACGCAGTATTTT. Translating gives CASSEMGGGWVTDTQYF.

CDR3 nucleotides: TGTGCCAGTAGACGGGACAGGGTGGCCGGGGAGCTGTTTTTT. The encoded protein is CASRRDRVAGELFF. The chain combines TRBV19 with TRBJ2-2, with 9 positions matching TRBD1. V lost 6 bases, J lost 6 bases, and 5 bases stayed unmatched. The CDR3 spans 14 residues. Germline V lookup: CDR1 LNHDA, CDR2 SQIVND (reference sequence).

CDR3 residues: CASNPHTGLINSPLHF. The CDR3 DNA follows: TGTGCCAGCAACCCCCACACAGGGTTGATAAATTCACCCCTCCACTTT. V is TRBV5-4 and J is TRBJ1-6, with a weak D call TRBD1 (6 bases). The CDR3 consists of 16 residues. V was trimmed by 6 bases and J by 7 bases, leaving 20 bases between them. Per the germline V gene, CDR1 is SGHNT and CDR2 is YYREEE (reference sequence). Together with reference TRBV5-4 and TRBJ1-6, the CDR3 gives the full variable domain: ETGVTQSPTHLIKTRGQQVTLRCSSQSGHNTVSWYQQALGQGPQFIFQYYREEENGRGNFPPRFSGLQFPNYSSELNVNALELDDSALYLCASNPHTGLINSPLHFGNGTRLTVT.